Listed here are 14 T cell receptor beta chains from one sample, sequenced in a study of CD8+ T cells in alopecia areata. Extracted RNA was reverse transcribed, and the resulting cDNA served as sequencing template. Profiled with immunoSEQ multiplex PCR; TCRdb holds only in-frame clones, not every one. The table shows roughly 180,000 clones, with approximately 56% occurring only once. Regarding treatment: oral pan-JAK inhibitor, 5-10 mg twice daily. Sequencing was performed on CD4+ T cells sorted from blood, taken at week 4, from a patient treated with tofacitinib. All receptors come from a human donor with alopecia areata.

This clone showed up just a few times. The rearrangement links TRBV30 to TRBJ1-6, with 7 bases identical to TRBD1. The V gene end was trimmed by 8 bases and the J gene end by 7 bases; junction bases not matched to a gene: 17. Germline V lookup: CDR1 GTSNPN, CDR2 SVGIG (reference sequence). The length of the CDR3 is 16 residues. Here the CDR3 reads CATQQIITGANSPLHF. The CDR3 DNA is TGTGCCACACAACAAATCATAACAGGGGCAAATTCACCCCTCCACTTT.

The chain is built from TRBV19 and TRBJ1-5; TRBD1 matches at 11 bases. Trimming cost V 3 bases and J 4 bases; bases outside gene matches: 5. Germline V gene data show CDR1 as LNHDA and CDR2 as SQIVND (reference sequence). The CDR3 extends over 16 amino acids. The CDR3 spells CASSMRDRGANQPQHF. In DNA form, the CDR3 reads TGTGCCAGTAGTATGAGGGACAGGGGGGCGAATCAGCCCCAGCATTTT.

V is TRBV29-1 and J is TRBJ1-2, with D uncertain. The CDR3 has 13 amino acids. Germline CDR1 SQVTM, CDR2 ANQGSEA. V was cut by 2 bases and J by 4 bases, with 11 bases left in between. The CDR3: CSVELSRVYGYTF. The CDR3 bases are TGCAGCGTTGAACTGTCCCGGGTCTATGGCTACACCTTC.

The V and J genes are TRBV11-3 and TRBJ2-7; 8 bases are a match to TRBD1. This CDR3 has 14 amino acids. The germline V gene has CDR1 SGHNT and CDR2 YENEEA. V was pared by 5 bases and J by 7 bases, with 10 bases of the junction left unmatched. CDR3 sequence (DNA): TGTGCCAGCAGCCCAACACTACAGGGGGGAGAGCAGTACTTC. It encodes CASSPTLQGGEQYF.

This clone turned up a few times. This chain links TRBV19 with TRBJ2-7; D is ambiguous. Germline V gene data show CDR1 as LNHDA and CDR2 as SQIVND (reference sequence). The ends were cut back, 6 bases at V and 4 bases at J, with 10 bases in the middle. The CDR3 is 12 amino acids. CDR3: CASSQTDYEQYF. The CDR3 DNA is TGTGCCAGTAGCCAGACCGATTACGAGCAGTACTTC.

This chain uses TRBV7-2 with TRBJ2-5; D may be TRBD1 or TRBD2 (6 bases each). In germline, CDR1 is SGHTA, CDR2 FQGNSA. V was cut by 8 bases and J by 5 bases, with 15 bases left in between. The CDR3 is made up of 13 amino acids. CDR3 DNA sequence: TGTGCCAGCTCGGGGGCCGGTCTTGAGACCCAGTACTTC. Its translation: CASSGAGLETQYF.

This chain joins TRBV27 and TRBJ2-3; D is unclear. The length of the CDR3 is 13 residues. V lost 4 bases and J lost 8, with 13 bases in between. Looked up from germline, CDR1 is MNHEY and CDR2 is SMNVEV (reference sequence). CDR3 loop: CASSSTLWVTQYF. In DNA form, the CDR3 reads TGTGCCAGCAGTTCAACGCTTTGGGTTACGCAGTATTTT.

The CDR3 sequence: CASSLRPGTGYEQYF. The DNA for the CDR3 is TGTGCCAGCAGTTTACGTCCCGGGACAGGGTACGAGCAGTACTTC. This rearrangement joins TRBV27 to TRBJ2-7; 9 positions agree with TRBD1. V shed 2 bases and J 4 bases; nucleotides not matched to a gene: 6. This CDR3 contains 15 residues. Germline V gene sequence: CDR1 MNHEY, CDR2 SMNVEV (reference sequence).

The rearrangement joins TRBV30 to TRBJ1-6; TRBD1 agrees at 8 bases. V shed 4 bases, J shed 7 bases, and the junction held 6 bases outside the gene matches. The CDR3 is made up of 14 amino acids. From germline, CDR1 is GTSNPN and CDR2 SVGIG (reference sequence). The CDR3 sequence is CAWTTGAGNSPLHF. The CDR3 region has the DNA TGTGCCTGGACGACAGGGGCAGGGAATTCACCCCTCCACTTT.

The V gene is TRBV18, the J gene TRBJ1-1; D is undetermined. In germline, CDR1 is KGHSH, CDR2 LQKENI. Trimming removed 8 bases from V and 3 bases from J, with 10 bases in between. The CDR3 extends over 12 amino acids. CDR3 protein: CASTPLDTEAFF. CDR3 nucleotides: TGTGCCAGCACTCCCTTAGACACTGAAGCTTTCTTT.

V and J are TRBV5-1 and TRBJ2-3, with unresolved D. In germline, CDR1 is SGHRS, CDR2 YFSETQ. V was pared by 1 base and J by 0 bases, with 6 bases between. CDR3 length: 14 residues. CDR3 amino acids: CASSLLQSTDTQYF. The CDR3 bases are TGCGCCAGCAGCTTGTTACAGAGCACAGATACGCAGTATTTT.

The rearrangement joins TRBV29-1 to TRBJ2-1, with 8 positions matching TRBD2. CDR3 length: 18 amino acids. Per the germline V gene, CDR1 is SQVTM and CDR2 is ANQGSEA. Trimming at V came to 1 base and at J to 0 bases, leaving 11 bases not matched to a gene. The CDR3 nucleotides are TGCAGCGTTGAAGGAAGGGTAGCGGGGTACTACTCCTACAATGAGCAGTTCTTC. Its translation: CSVEGRVAGYYSYNEQFF.

V usage is TRBV30 and J usage is TRBJ1-6; D is uncertain. Trimming shortened V by 3 bases and J by 0 bases, and 6 bases separated the two germline ends. The CDR3 covers 14 residues. The germline V gene encodes CDR1 GTSNPN and CDR2 SVGIG (reference sequence). CDR3: CAWRTGSYNSPLHF. The CDR3 DNA sequence: TGTGCCTGGAGGACGGGCTCCTATAATTCACCCCTCCACTTT.

This clone was recorded a few times. Compared with germline, one end of the junction differs, possibly owing to a read error. The chain recombines TRBV7-7 with TRBJ2-1; maybe TRBD2 (5 bases). The germline gives CDR1 SSHAT, CDR2 FNYEAQ (reference sequence). This CDR3 has 12 amino acids. The CDR3 is CASSSEGNEQFF. CDR3 bases: TGTGCTAGCAGCTCCGAGGGCAATGAGCAGTTCTTC.